The 4 T cell receptor beta chains reported below all come from one sample, sequenced in a study of T cell responses to AZD1222 COVID-19 vaccine. TCRdb keeps only in-frame clones here, not all; method: immunoSEQ multiplex PCR. The sample has more than 85,000 clones; 87% are singletons. Sequenced here: peripheral blood, sampled on day 0 of AZD1222 vaccination. These receptors originate from an adult in good health.

The chain employs TRBV29-1 and TRBJ1-2, with 8 positions matching TRBD1. After removal of 6 bases from V and 2 bases from J, the junction contained 11 bases not matched to a gene. The germline gives CDR1 SQVTM, CDR2 ANQGSEA. The CDR3 runs to 15 residues. The CDR3 region is CSVPLPRTGNYGYTF. In DNA, the CDR3 is TGCAGCGTCCCACTCCCCCGGACAGGGAACTATGGCTACACCTTC. The entire variable domain, with the rest obtained from reference TRBV29-1 and TRBJ1-2, is as follows: SAVISQKPSRDICQRGTSLTIQCQVDSQVTMMFWYRQQPGQSLTLIATANQGSEATYESGFVIDKFPISRPNLTFSTLTVSNMSPEDSSIYLCSVPLPRTGNYGYTFGSGTRLTVV.

The V and J genes are TRBV2 and TRBJ2-2; unclear D gene. Trimming pared 3 bases from V and 0 bases from J, leaving 8 bases between. The V gene's germline CDR1 is SNHLY and CDR2 FYNNEI. The CDR3 has 15 residues. In DNA, the CDR3 is TGTGCCAGCAGTGATCGGCAAGCGAACACCGGGGAGCTGTTTTTT. This gives the protein CASSDRQANTGELFF.

J is TRBJ1-1 and V is TRBV30, with D possibly matching TRBD1 (6 bases). The CDR3 runs to 17 residues. Trimming took off 5 bases at V and 4 bases at J, with 26 bases between the two ends. Germline loops: CDR1 GTSNPN, CDR2 SVGIG (reference sequence). The CDR3 is CAWGPGGSLHLGTEAFF. CDR3 nucleotide sequence: TGTGCCTGGGGTCCGGGGGGCAGTCTTCATCTGGGCACTGAAGCTTTCTTT.

The chain uses TRBV4-3 and TRBJ1-6; possible D gene TRBD1, 6 bases. Germline loops: CDR1 LGHNA, CDR2 YSLEER. CDR3 length: 17 residues. Trimming shortened V by 0 bases and J by 8 bases, and 17 bases separated the two germline ends. In nucleotides, the CDR3 is TGCGCCAGCAGCCAAGATATCCCGGGGGGCCAGGATTCACCCCTCCACTTT. Translated, it gives CASSQDIPGGQDSPLHF.